This TCR beta chain stems from a study of cytotoxic CD8 clonotypes in ibrutinib-treated CLL. Looking at the study overall: Each sample contained, on average, approximately 250,000 productive templates and 95,000 or so productive rearrangements.

Study-wide points: Sustained-remission and progressing patients had unequal sampling times. Clonality showed a rise at ibrutinib response that reversed toward baseline at progression.

Details on this clone: The antigen is not known.

The V and J ends lost 2 bases and 2 bases respectively, with 13 bases between them. This CDR3 contains 17 residues. Per germline, CDR1 MNHEY and CDR2 SMNVEV (reference sequence). Data came from immunoSEQ multiplex PCR; TCRdb stores just in-frame clones and leaves some out. The sample includes 35,000 to 40,000 clones, 49% of them seen just once. The source was PBMCs, collected before ibrutinib treatment. The origin of this receptor is a human donor with chronic lymphocytic leukemia. V is TRBV27 and J is TRBJ2-6; D remains ambiguous. The CDR3 region has the DNA TGTGCCAGCAGTTTACTACAGTCTTTAACTGGGGCCAACGTCCTGACTTTC. This translates into CASSLLQSLTGANVLTF.